These 18 T cell receptor beta chains came from one sample sequenced in a study of blood T cell repertoires in COVID-19. The method was immunoSEQ multiplex PCR; TCRdb's version includes in-frame clones alone and lacks a portion of them. This sample yields a few hundred thousand clones, of which approximately 90% are seen a single time; 10% belongs to the top ten. Sequencing was carried out using PBMCs or T cells enriched from blood (not recorded which). The source is a woman between 50 and 59 years old who had recovered from COVID-19.

The chain combines TRBV3-1 (or the pseudogene TRBV3-2) with TRBJ1-6, with 7 bases lining up with TRBD1. This CDR3 is 15 amino acids long. Germline trimming cut 1 base from V and 5 bases from J; bases unmatched to any gene: 2. The V gene's germline CDR1 is LGHDT and CDR2 YNNKEL (reference sequence). The CDR3 DNA reads as TGTGCCAGCAGCCAAGGGGACAGTGATAATTCACCCCTCCACTTT. This translates into CASSQGDSDNSPLHF.

V and J are TRBV30 and TRBJ1-1; 7 bases map to TRBD1. Germline values: CDR1 GTSNPN, CDR2 SVGIG (reference sequence). After removal of 5 bases from V and 3 bases from J, the junction contained 6 bases not matched to a gene. The CDR3 is 13 residues long. The CDR3 DNA is TGTGCCTGGGACAGGGTTTTTTACACTGAAGCTTTCTTT. Its protein is CAWDRVFYTEAFF.

This clone was seen a single time. This chain uses TRBV7-2 with TRBJ2-2; D may be TRBD1 (5 bases). CDR3 length: 14 residues. With 4 bases removed from V and 1 base from J, the gap between germline ends came to 7 bases. Germline-derived CDR1 and CDR2 are SGHTA and FQGNSA. CDR3 DNA: TGTGCCAGCAGCTGGCAGGGGAACACCGGGGAGCTGTTTTTT. This sequence encodes CASSWQGNTGELFF. The entire variable domain, with the rest obtained from reference TRBV7-2 and TRBJ2-2, is as follows: GAGVSQSPSNKVTEKGKDVELRCDPISGHTALYWYRQSLGQGLEFLIYFQGNSAPDKSGLPSDRFSAERTGGSVSTLTIQRTQQEDSAVYLCASSWQGNTGELFFGEGSRLTVL.

The chain combines TRBV11-2 with TRBJ2-1; D gene ambiguous. The CDR3 is 13 amino acids. Between the trimmed V and J ends, which lost 0 bases and 4 bases, there was a span of 4 bases. CDR1 and CDR2 (germline): SGHAT, FQNNGV. CDR3 DNA sequence: TGTGCCAGCAGCTTAGACCAATACAATGAGCAGTTCTTC. It codes for CASSLDQYNEQFF.

This chain connects TRBV7-6 to TRBJ1-4; TRBD1 is a possible D gene (6 bases). CDR1 SGHVS and CDR2 FNYEAQ come from the germline V gene. The CDR3 runs to 14 residues. The V and J ends lost 3 bases and 3 bases respectively, with 8 bases between them. The CDR3 nucleotides are TGTGCCAGCAGCTTGCAGGGGCCTAATGAAAAACTGTTTTTT. Its translation is CASSLQGPNEKLFF.

The chain joins TRBV29-1 to TRBJ1-4; 11 bases match TRBD1. Trimming at V came to 6 bases and at J to 2 bases, leaving 5 bases not matched to a gene. Looked up from germline, CDR1 is SQVTM and CDR2 is ANQGSEA. There are 15 residues in the CDR3. The CDR3 DNA follows: TGCAGCGTGGGGGACAGGGGGAATACTAATGAAAAACTGTTTTTT. Residues: CSVGDRGNTNEKLFF.

This clone occurred a few times. This rearrangement joins TRBV12-3 or TRBV12-4 to TRBJ1-1; the D is unclear. This CDR3 has 13 amino acids. V was pared by 2 bases and J by 1 base, with 5 bases between. CDR3 coding DNA: TGTGCCAGCAGTTTATCGAGGAACACTGAAGCTTTCTTT. Its translation: CASSLSRNTEAFF.

The chain employs TRBV5-6 and TRBJ2-5; 9 bases agree with TRBD2. CDR1 is SGHDT, CDR2 YYEEEE, per germline. V dropped 1 base and J dropped 5; count of bases not matched to a gene: 3. There are 14 residues in the CDR3. The CDR3, as DNA: TGTGCCAGCAGCTTGCTAGCGGGGTCGGAGACCCAGTACTTC. Protein product: CASSLLAGSETQYF.

This clone was found a few times. The chain has TRBV28 and TRBJ1-5, with 9 bases matching TRBD1. Germline CDR1 and CDR2: MDHEN and SYDVKM. V was pared by 3 bases and J by 0 bases, with 3 bases of the junction left unmatched. This CDR3 has 16 amino acids. CDR3 coding DNA: TGTGCCAGCAGTTTTGCGGGACAGGGTAGCAATCAGCCCCAGCATTTT. As protein: CASSFAGQGSNQPQHF.

V is TRBV28 and J is TRBJ1-1; D perhaps matches TRBD1 (5 bases). CDR1 is MDHEN, CDR2 SYDVKM, per germline. The CDR3 is made up of 14 amino acids. V dropped 5 bases and J dropped 1 base, with 11 bases sitting between them. The CDR3 reads CASSVRDSNTEAFF. In DNA form, the CDR3 reads TGTGCCAGCAGTGTCAGGGATTCGAACACTGAAGCTTTCTTT.

J is TRBJ2-3 and V is TRBV2; the match to TRBD2 covers 8 bases. With V trimmed by 6 bases and J by 6 bases, 5 bases remained unmatched. There are 13 residues in the CDR3. CDR1 is SNHLY and CDR2 is FYNNEI in the germline V gene. DNA for the CDR3: TGTGCCAGCAGCGCGGGGGGTGAGGATACGCAGTATTTT. Protein: CASSAGGEDTQYF.

This chain joins TRBV19 and TRBJ1-5, with D possibly being TRBD1 (6 bases). CDR3 length: 16 residues. Deletions cut 0 bases from V and 2 bases from J, with 11 bases between. Germline lookup yields CDR1 LNHDA and CDR2 SQIVND (reference sequence). The CDR3 bases are TGTGCCAGTAGTATAGAGGGAGGGGGAGGCAATCAGCCCCAGCATTTT. Its protein product is CASSIEGGGGNQPQHF.

J is TRBJ2-7 and V is TRBV27, with 9 bases that match TRBD2. Germline V gives CDR1 MNHEY, CDR2 SMNVEV (reference sequence). Trimming took 2 bases from V and 3 from J; bases not matched to a gene: 8. The CDR3 totals 16 residues. The CDR3 here is CASSLLGGGVLYEQYF. The CDR3 bases are TGTGCCAGCAGTTTACTCGGCGGGGGGGTCCTCTACGAGCAGTACTTC.

The chain couples TRBV5-1 to TRBJ2-3; 10 nucleotides match TRBD2. Trimming cost V 0 bases and J 4 bases; bases outside gene matches: 5. Per the germline V gene, CDR1 is SGHRS and CDR2 is YFSETQ. This CDR3 comprises 16 residues. The CDR3 spells CASSLGASGGADTQYF. In DNA form, the CDR3 reads TGCGCCAGCAGCTTGGGTGCTAGCGGGGGTGCAGATACGCAGTATTTT.

The rearrangement links TRBV3-1 (or the pseudogene TRBV3-2) to TRBJ1-4; 11 positions agree with TRBD1. Germline V gives CDR1 LGHDT, CDR2 YNNKEL (reference sequence). CDR3 size: 13 residues. V was clipped by 2 bases and J by 15 bases; unmatched bases: 5. The DNA for the CDR3 is TGTGCCAGCAGCCAAACCGGGACAGGGGGTGTGTTTTTT. Protein product: CASSQTGTGGVFF.

This clone was observed a single time. Written as DNA, the CDR3 is TGCGCCAGCAGCCCCGGTTCTGGAAACACCATATATTTT. Its translation: CASSPGSGNTIYF. This chain links TRBV5-1 with TRBJ1-3; D remains unclear. The germline V gene encodes CDR1 SGHRS and CDR2 YFSETQ. The ends were cut back, 4 bases at V and 1 base at J, with 6 bases in the middle. The CDR3 spans 13 residues.

The rearrangement links TRBV28 to TRBJ1-1, with D unclear. The V gene's germline CDR1 is MDHEN and CDR2 SYDVKM. V was cut by 3 bases and J by 0 bases, with 2 bases left in between. The CDR3 covers 12 residues. The CDR3 coding sequence is TGTGCCAGCAGTTTCGTGAACACTGAAGCTTTCTTT. This translates into CASSFVNTEAFF.

The chain carries TRBV19 and TRBJ2-3, with 12 bases aligning to TRBD1. The J segment lost 3 bases and the V segment lost 5 bases, leaving 15 bases of the junction unmatched. This CDR3 contains 19 residues. Germline-derived CDR1 and CDR2 are LNHDA and SQIVND (reference sequence). The CDR3 DNA reads as TGTGCCAGTAGTCCGCGATTTCGGGGGACAGGGGGCAGGACAGATACGCAGTATTTT. Its translation is CASSPRFRGTGGRTDTQYF.